This TCR beta chain is drawn from a study of graft-versus-host responses after intestinal transplantation. Findings and limits, study-wide: Early after transplant, HvG declines were associated with peak levels of circulating GvH clones. Marrow from the recipient contained GvH clones, some of which had appeared first in ileum or blood.

Germline V gene sequence: CDR1 SGHRS, CDR2 YFSETQ. This CDR3 region has 15 residues. The V end was cut by 6 bases, the J end by 1 base, with 16 bases between. Method: immunoSEQ multiplex PCR; TCRdb's copy keeps in-frame clones and lacks some. The table shows over 90,000 clones, with roughly 93% occurring only once. A remark on this clone: Its specificity is unknown.

The chain combines TRBV5-1 with TRBJ1-1; D is possibly TRBD1 (5 bases). The sequence was collected from a human donor who received an intestinal transplant. The sample was unstimulated CD8+ T cells sorted from spleen or lymph node cells, taken before intestinal transplant. The CDR3: CASTLGEISNTEAFF. The CDR3 DNA reads TGCGCCAGCACCCTGGGGGAGATCTCGAACACTGAAGCTTTCTTT.